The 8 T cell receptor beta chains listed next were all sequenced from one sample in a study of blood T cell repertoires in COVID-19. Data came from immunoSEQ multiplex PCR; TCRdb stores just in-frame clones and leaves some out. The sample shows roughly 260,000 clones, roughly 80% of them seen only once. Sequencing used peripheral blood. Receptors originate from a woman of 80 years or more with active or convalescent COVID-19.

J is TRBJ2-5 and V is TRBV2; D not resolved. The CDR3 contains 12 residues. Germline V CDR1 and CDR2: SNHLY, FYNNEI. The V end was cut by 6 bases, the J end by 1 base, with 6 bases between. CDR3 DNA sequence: TGTGCCAGCAGCCCGTTCCAAGAGACCCAGTACTTC. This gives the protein CASSPFQETQYF.

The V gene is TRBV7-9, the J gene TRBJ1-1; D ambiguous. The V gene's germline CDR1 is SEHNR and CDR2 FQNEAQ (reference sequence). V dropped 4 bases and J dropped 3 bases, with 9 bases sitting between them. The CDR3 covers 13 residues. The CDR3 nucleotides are TGTGCCAGCAGCTCCCGTCAGGACACTGAAGCTTTCTTT. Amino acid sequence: CASSSRQDTEAFF. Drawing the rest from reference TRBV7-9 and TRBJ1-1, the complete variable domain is DTGVSQNPRHKITKRGQNVTFRCDPISEHNRLYWYRQTLGQGPEFLTYFQNEAQLEKSRLLSDRFSAERPKGSFSTLEIQRTEQGDSAMYLCASSSRQDTEAFFGQGTRLTVV.

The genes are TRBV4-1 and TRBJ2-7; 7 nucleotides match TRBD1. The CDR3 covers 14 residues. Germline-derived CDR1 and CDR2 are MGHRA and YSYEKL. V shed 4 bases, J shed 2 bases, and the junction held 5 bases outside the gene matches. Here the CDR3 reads CASSRPGQTYEQYF. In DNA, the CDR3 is TGCGCCAGCAGCCGCCCGGGACAGACCTACGAGCAGTACTTC.

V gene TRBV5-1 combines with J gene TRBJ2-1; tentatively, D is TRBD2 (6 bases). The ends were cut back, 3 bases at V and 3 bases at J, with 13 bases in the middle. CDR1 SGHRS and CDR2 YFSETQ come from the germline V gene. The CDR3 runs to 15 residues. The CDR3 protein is CASSWGAGRYNEQFF. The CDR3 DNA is TGCGCCAGCAGCTGGGGAGCGGGCCGCTACAATGAGCAGTTCTTC.

The CDR3, as DNA: TGCAGTGCTAGTCTATCTGGAGGGCGAGAGACCCAGTACTTC. Translating it yields CSASLSGGRETQYF. This sequence joins TRBV20-1 and TRBJ2-5; D perhaps matches TRBD2 (6 bases). The CDR3 runs to 14 residues. The germline V gene encodes CDR1 DFQATT and CDR2 SNEGSKA (reference sequence). V dropped 3 bases and J dropped 4 bases, with 15 bases sitting between them.

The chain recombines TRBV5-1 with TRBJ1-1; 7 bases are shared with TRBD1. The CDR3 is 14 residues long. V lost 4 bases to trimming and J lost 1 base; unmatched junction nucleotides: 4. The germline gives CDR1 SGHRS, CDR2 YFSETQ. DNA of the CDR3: TGCGCCAGCAGCCAGGGGACAGCGAACACTGAAGCTTTCTTT. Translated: CASSQGTANTEAFF.

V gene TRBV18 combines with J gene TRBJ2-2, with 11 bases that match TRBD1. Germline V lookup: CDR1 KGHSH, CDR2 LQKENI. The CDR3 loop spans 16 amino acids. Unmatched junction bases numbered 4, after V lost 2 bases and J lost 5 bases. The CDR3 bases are TGTGCCAGCTCACCATCCGGGACAGGGGGAACCGGGGAGCTGTTTTTT. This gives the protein CASSPSGTGGTGELFF. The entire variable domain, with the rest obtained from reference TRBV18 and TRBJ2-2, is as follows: NAGVMQNPRHLVRRRGQEARLRCSPMKGHSHVYWYRQLPEEGLKFMVYLQKENIIDESGMPKERFSAEFPKEGPSILRIQQVVRGDSAAYFCASSPSGTGGTGELFFGEGSRLTVL.

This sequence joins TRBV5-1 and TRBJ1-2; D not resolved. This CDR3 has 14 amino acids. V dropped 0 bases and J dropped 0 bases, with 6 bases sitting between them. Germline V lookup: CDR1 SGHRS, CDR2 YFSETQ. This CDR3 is CASSLDSANYGYTF. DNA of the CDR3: TGCGCCAGCAGCTTGGACAGTGCTAACTATGGCTACACCTTC. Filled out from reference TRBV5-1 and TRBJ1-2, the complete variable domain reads KAGVTQTPRYLIKTRGQQVTLSCSPISGHRSVSWYQQTPGQGLQFLFEYFSETQRNKGNFPGRFSGRQFSNSRSEMNVSTLELGDSALYLCASSLDSANYGYTFGSGTRLTVV.